The 9 T cell receptor beta chains presented below share a single source sample, sequenced in a study of T-cell memory formation after mild COVID-19. TCRdb re-called the 5' RACE reads with MiXCR, one entry per CDR3 protein. The sample has 450,000 or so distinct CDR3 sequences, around 20% seen once. The material sequenced was PBMCs or a T cell subset sorted from them (not recorded which). Source of these receptors: an adult woman who had mild COVID-19 (a few samples of this study predate the infection). Cell type and time point are not known.

This clonotype was observed a few times. The V call is TRBV20-1, the J call TRBJ2-1; the D is unclear. The CDR3 length is 14 residues. CDR1 and CDR2 (germline): DFQATT, SNEGSKA (reference sequence). The V and J ends lost 0 bases and 3 bases respectively, with 9 bases between them. CDR3 loop: CSARDLRIYNEQFF. The CDR3 DNA reads TGCAGTGCTAGAGATCTTAGGATCTACAATGAGCAGTTCTTC.

This clonotype was recorded a few times. The V call is TRBV15, the J call TRBJ2-7; D might be TRBD2 (6 bases). V was clipped by 8 bases and J by 9 bases, with 26 bases between them. CDR1 LNHNV and CDR2 YYDKDF come from the germline V gene (reference sequence). This CDR3 region has 15 residues. CDR3 region: CATSPGTSDLVGQYF. The CDR3 region has the DNA TGTGCCACCTCTCCCGGGACTTCCGACCTTGTCGGGCAGTACTTC.

This clonotype showed up just a few times. The V call is TRBV4-1, the J call TRBJ2-7, with 7 positions matching TRBD1. Trimming took 6 bases from V and 2 from J; bases not matched to a gene: 7. The CDR3 loop spans 14 amino acids. Germline loops: CDR1 MGHRA, CDR2 YSYEKL. The CDR3 region is CASSTRQGTYEQYF. The CDR3 bases are TGCGCCAGCAGTACCAGACAGGGCACCTACGAGCAGTACTTC.

CDR3 sequence: CASSQRTLAVGELFF. In DNA form, the CDR3 reads TGCGCCAGCAGCCAACGTACATTAGCGGTCGGGGAGCTGTTTTTT. This chain uses TRBV4-3 with TRBJ2-2; weak D call: TRBD2 (6 bases). V was pared by 2 bases and J by 7 bases, with 14 bases between. The CDR3 totals 15 residues. Germline loops: CDR1 LGHNA, CDR2 YSLEER.

This clonotype has just a few counts. This rearrangement joins TRBV11-2 to TRBJ2-1; 11 bases line up with TRBD1. V was clipped by 5 bases and J by 5 bases; unmatched bases: 5. The CDR3 has 15 amino acids. Germline V lookup: CDR1 SGHAT, CDR2 FQNNGV. The CDR3 coding sequence is TGTGCCAGCAGCATACGGACAGGGGGCAACAATGAGCAGTTCTTC. As protein: CASSIRTGGNNEQFF.

V is TRBV9 and J is TRBJ1-1; no reliable D call. The germline V gene encodes CDR1 SGDLS and CDR2 YYNGEE. The CDR3 has 15 residues. V was trimmed by 4 bases and J by 4 bases, leaving 17 bases between them. CDR3 region: CASSPINPSTTEAFF. The CDR3 DNA is TGTGCCAGCAGCCCGATCAACCCGTCTACCACTGAAGCTTTCTTT.

The gene calls are TRBV9 and TRBJ2-3, with 7 bases fitting TRBD2. The trim removed 0 bases at V and 4 bases at J, leaving 11 bases unmatched. The CDR3 spans 17 residues. Germline V gene lookup returns CDR1 SGDLS and CDR2 YYNGEE. CDR3 sequence: CASSVGISGMAADTQYF. CDR3 nucleotide sequence: TGTGCCAGCAGCGTAGGGATCAGCGGGATGGCTGCAGATACGCAGTATTTT.

This sequence joins TRBV3-1 and TRBJ1-2; TRBD1 matches 9 bases. Per the germline V gene, CDR1 is LGHDT and CDR2 is YNNKEL (reference sequence). The V and J ends lost 6 bases and 8 bases, in that order; junction bases with no gene match: 7. The CDR3 contains 13 residues. For the CDR3, the DNA is TGTGCCAGCAGACTGGGACAGGGAAAGGGCTACACCTTC. It encodes CASRLGQGKGYTF. The full variable domain, rest sourced from reference TRBV3-1 and TRBJ1-2, is DTAVSQTPKYLVTQMGNDKSIKCEQNLGHDTMYWYKQDSKKFLKIMFSYNNKELIINETVPNRFSPKSPDKAHLNLHINSLELGDSAVYFCASRLGQGKGYTFGSGTRLTVV.

V gene TRBV18 combines with J gene TRBJ2-3; 8 bases agree with TRBD1. The ends lost 0 bases at V and 3 bases at J; junction bases unmatched: 5. Looked up from germline, CDR1 is KGHSH and CDR2 is LQKENI. The CDR3 has 16 residues. The CDR3 sequence is CASSPPGQGATDTQYF. The DNA of the CDR3 is TGTGCCAGCTCACCACCGGGGCAGGGGGCGACAGATACGCAGTATTTT. Together with reference TRBV18 and TRBJ2-3, the CDR3 gives the full variable domain: NAGVMQNPRHLVRRRGQEARLRCSPMKGHSHVYWYRQLPEEGLKFMVYLQKENIIDESGMPKERFSAEFPKEGPSILRIQQVVRGDSAAYFCASSPPGQGATDTQYFGPGTRLTVL.